This TCR beta chain was captured by sequencing in a study of cytomegalovirus exposure and HLA in healthy donors. Study outcomes and limitations: Compared with the roughly 700-donor mean, an Asian-associated ancestry cluster reportedly had fewer N-insertions, according to a later analysis.

The length of the CDR3 is 15 residues. Trimming took off 2 bases at V and 4 bases at J, with 15 bases between the two ends. CDR1 is SGHDN, CDR2 FVKESK, per germline. The study ran its PCR with 60 Vbeta and 13 Jbeta primers. The repertoire was sequenced with immunoSEQ multiplex PCR; TCRdb's copy has only in-frame clones and lacks some. The repertoire holds just under 95,000 clones, with about four fifths as singletons. Of note for this clone: Its matching antigen is unknown.

Material for sequencing was PBMCs. The sequence was collected from a woman aged 18-35 years in good health and CMV-seropositive. The genes are TRBV14 and TRBJ2-7, with a tentative D call TRBD1 (6 bases). Here the CDR3 reads CASSQKQGEGYEQYF. DNA of the CDR3: TGTGCCAGCAGCCAAAAACAGGGTGAGGGATACGAGCAGTACTTC.